The 15 T cell receptor beta chains reported below all come from one sample, sequenced in a study of control samples from healthy donors and cancer patients. TCRdb's copy holds only in-frame clones and misses some; the assay was immunoSEQ multiplex PCR. The sample contains approximately 170,000 clones, around 89% of which appear only once. Sequencing input: blood. The receptor set was obtained from a woman aged 45-65 years in good health.

The chain links TRBV5-1 to TRBJ2-5; 13 bases fit TRBD2. Germline CDR1 SGHRS, CDR2 YFSETQ. V lost 0 bases to trimming and J lost 4 bases; unmatched junction nucleotides: 3. This CDR3 is built from 16 residues. The CDR3 nucleotides are TGCGCCAGCAGCTTGGACGGGACTAGCGGGGCAGAGACCCAGTACTTC. It yields the protein CASSLDGTSGAETQYF.

Written as DNA, the CDR3 is TGCGCCAGCAGCCTCCGGGACCGACCCGATATTGAGCAGTTCTTC. This codes for CASSLRDRPDIEQFF. The rearrangement joins TRBV5-1 to TRBJ2-1; D may correspond to TRBD1 or TRBD2 (5 bases each). Germline lookup yields CDR1 SGHRS and CDR2 YFSETQ. The CDR3 is made up of 15 amino acids. With 4 bases removed from V and 9 bases from J, the gap between germline ends came to 20 bases.

This chain links TRBV5-1 with TRBJ2-5; maybe TRBD1 (6 bases). The V and J ends lost 4 bases and 1 base respectively, with 14 bases between them. This CDR3 region has 15 residues. CDR1 and CDR2 from the germline V gene are SGHRS and YFSETQ. The CDR3 here is CASSVWDTTQETQYF. As DNA, the CDR3 is TGCGCCAGCAGCGTCTGGGACACTACCCAAGAGACCCAGTACTTC.

This chain connects TRBV19 to TRBJ1-6; D not resolved. The CDR3 totals 13 residues. Germline-derived CDR1 and CDR2 are LNHDA and SQIVND (reference sequence). V was cut by 6 bases and J by 13 bases, with 16 bases left in between. The CDR3 sequence is CASRGSSGLPLHF. CDR3 DNA: TGTGCCAGTAGAGGGTCGTCTGGGCTCCCCCTCCACTTT.

This sequence joins TRBV9 and TRBJ2-2; D remains ambiguous. Germline V gives CDR1 SGDLS, CDR2 YYNGEE. V was cut by 4 bases and J by 4 bases, with 11 bases left in between. The CDR3 contains 14 residues. CDR3 in amino acids: CASSPMLPTGELFF. The CDR3 DNA reads TGTGCCAGCAGCCCCATGCTTCCCACCGGGGAGCTGTTTTTT.

The chain recombines TRBV19 with TRBJ2-7, with 7 bases identical to TRBD1. The CDR3 totals 14 residues. In germline, CDR1 is LNHDA, CDR2 SQIVND (reference sequence). V lost 5 bases and J lost 2; bases outside the gene matches: 6. The CDR3 loop is CASSLDRTAYEQYF. CDR3 nucleotides: TGTGCCAGTAGTTTGGACAGGACAGCCTACGAGCAGTACTTC.

The chain links TRBV28 to TRBJ1-1, with D perhaps TRBD1 (5 bases). Trimming took 5 bases from V and 5 from J, leaving 18 bases between them. Germline lookup yields CDR1 MDHEN and CDR2 SYDVKM. There are 15 residues in the CDR3. DNA for the CDR3: TGTGCCAGCAGTGGGACGTGGGGACGGGGAACTGAAGCTTTCTTT. Amino acid sequence: CASSGTWGRGTEAFF. Filled out from reference TRBV28 and TRBJ1-1, the complete variable domain reads DVKVTQSSRYLVKRTGEKVFLECVQDMDHENMFWYRQDPGLGLRLIYFSYDVKMKEKGDIPEGYSVSREKKERFSLILESASTNQTSMYLCASSGTWGRGTEAFFGQGTRLTVV.

The rearrangement uses TRBV3-1 (or the pseudogene TRBV3-2) and TRBJ2-3, with TRBD1 identical over 7 bases. The CDR3 is 14 residues long. The ends lost 6 bases at V and 7 bases at J; junction bases unmatched: 10. Germline V gives CDR1 LGHDT, CDR2 YNNKEL (reference sequence). The CDR3 nucleotides read TGTGCCAGCAGAAACCGGGACAGTTCGTATACGCAGTATTTT. Translated: CASRNRDSSYTQYF.

The chain is built from TRBV5-1 and TRBJ2-7, with D possibly being TRBD1 (6 bases). The tail of the sequence fits TRBJ2-5 better, so the J call may be wrong. CDR1 is SGHRS, CDR2 YFSETQ, per germline. The CDR3 extends over 14 amino acids. The CDR3 region is CASSLTTGKETQYF. The CDR3 DNA sequence: TGCGCCAGCAGCTTGACTACAGGGAAAGAGACCCAGTACTTC.

The V call is TRBV3-1 (or the pseudogene TRBV3-2), the J call TRBJ1-6; D is uncertain. The CDR3 runs 15 residues. The germline V gene encodes CDR1 LGHDT and CDR2 YNNKEL (reference sequence). Trimming stripped 0 bases from V and 7 bases from J, with 10 bases between. The CDR3 loop is CASSQDGSLNSPLHF. The CDR3 coding sequence is TGTGCCAGCAGCCAAGATGGCAGTCTGAATTCACCCCTCCACTTT.

V gene TRBV28 combines with J gene TRBJ1-2, with D uncertain. This CDR3 region has 12 residues. Germline V gives CDR1 MDHEN, CDR2 SYDVKM. V was shortened by 4 bases and J by 4 bases, with 7 bases between the two germline ends. CDR3 nucleotide sequence: TGTGCCAGCAGTTCCCTTCGCTATGGCTACACCTTC. Encoded protein: CASSSLRYGYTF.

As for this clone: Other DNA sequences from this sample encode an identical CDR3 as well. The J gene is TRBJ2-5, the V gene TRBV2; D is uncertain. CDR1 is SNHLY, CDR2 FYNNEI, per germline. The CDR3 runs to 12 residues. Trimming shortened V by 4 bases and J by 2 bases, and 5 bases separated the two germline ends. The CDR3 is CASSVTQETQYF. For the CDR3, the DNA is TGTGCCAGCAGTGTGACTCAAGAGACCCAGTACTTC.

The CDR3 protein is CASSLTGTSLQETQYF. The CDR3 nucleotides are TGTGCCAGCAGCTTAACCGGGACTAGCTTGCAAGAGACCCAGTACTTC. J is TRBJ2-5 and V is TRBV7-2; the match to TRBD2 covers 9 bases. CDR1 SGHTA and CDR2 FQGNSA come from the germline V gene. The CDR3 loop spans 16 amino acids. V was pared by 2 bases and J by 2 bases, with 6 bases of the junction left unmatched.

The chain has TRBV9 and TRBJ2-5; D is possibly TRBD1 (5 bases). Germline lookup yields CDR1 SGDLS and CDR2 YYNGEE. The CDR3 has 14 residues. Trimming left V 0 bases short and J 4 bases short, with 10 bases between. The CDR3 DNA follows: TGTGCCAGCAGCGTAGCAGGGTGGTCAGAGACCCAGTACTTC. It encodes CASSVAGWSETQYF.

The chain carries TRBV28 and TRBJ1-6, with 8 nucleotides matching TRBD1. The CDR3 runs 14 residues. V lost 4 bases to trimming and J lost 14 bases; unmatched junction nucleotides: 10. The germline gives CDR1 MDHEN, CDR2 SYDVKM. The CDR3 DNA reads TGTGCCAGCAGTTCATCCGGGACAGGAGACACCCTCCACTTT. As protein: CASSSSGTGDTLHF.